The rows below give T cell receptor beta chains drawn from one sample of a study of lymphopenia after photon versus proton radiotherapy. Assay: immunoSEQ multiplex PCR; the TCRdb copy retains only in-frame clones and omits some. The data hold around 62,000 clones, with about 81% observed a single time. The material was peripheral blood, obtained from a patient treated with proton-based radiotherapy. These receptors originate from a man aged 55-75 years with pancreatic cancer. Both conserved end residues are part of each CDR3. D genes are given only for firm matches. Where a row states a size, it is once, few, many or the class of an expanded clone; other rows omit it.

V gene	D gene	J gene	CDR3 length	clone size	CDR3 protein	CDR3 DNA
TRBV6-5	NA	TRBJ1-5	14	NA	CASSLRSSGQPQHF	TGTGCCAGCAGTCTTAGATCGAGTGGGCAGCCCCAGCATTTT
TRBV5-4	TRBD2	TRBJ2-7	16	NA	CASSVFRGGRQYEQYF	TGTGCCAGCAGCGTGTTCCGTGGCGGGAGGCAATACGAGCAGTACTTC
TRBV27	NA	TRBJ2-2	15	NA	CASSLLGQNTGELFF	TGTGCCAGCAGTTTACTGGGGCAGAACACCGGGGAGCTGTTTTTT
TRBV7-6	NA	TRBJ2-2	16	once	CASSFTNRGQGGELFF	TGTGCCAGCAGCTTTACGAACCGGGGGCAGGGCGGGGAGCTGTTTTTT
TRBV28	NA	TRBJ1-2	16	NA	CASSLSSAPGPYGYTF	TGTGCCAGCAGTTTATCGTCGGCCCCCGGTCCCTATGGCTACACCTTC
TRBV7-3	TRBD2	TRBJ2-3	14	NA	CASSRGGLGDTQYF	TGTGCCAGCAGCCGCGGGGGACTCGGAGATACGCAGTATTTT
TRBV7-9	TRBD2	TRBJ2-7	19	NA	CASSLAGSTRTSGAYEQYF	TGTGCCAGCAGCTTAGCGGGCAGTACCAGGACTAGCGGAGCCTACGAGCAGTACTTC
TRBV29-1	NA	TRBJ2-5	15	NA	CSVVRSGGRFETQYF	TGCAGCGTTGTCAGATCAGGGGGGCGATTTGAGACCCAGTACTTC
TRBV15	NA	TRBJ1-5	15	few	CATSLKGYSNQPQHF	TGTGCCACCAGCCTTAAAGGGTATAGCAATCAGCCCCAGCATTTT
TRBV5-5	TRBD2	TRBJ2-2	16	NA	CASSRTSGSNTGELFF	TGTGCCAGCAGCCGCACTAGCGGATCGAACACCGGGGAGCTGTTTTTT
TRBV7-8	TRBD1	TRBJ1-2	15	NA	CASSLDPGQAYGYTF	TGTGCCAGCAGCTTAGATCCGGGACAGGCCTATGGCTACACCTTC
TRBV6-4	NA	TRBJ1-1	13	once	CASSREMNTEAFF	TGTGCCAGCAGTCGAGAAATGAACACTGAAGCTTTCTTT
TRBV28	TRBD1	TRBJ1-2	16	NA	CASRLTGTGASYGYTF	TGTGCCAGCAGGTTAACCGGGACAGGGGCGTCCTATGGCTACACCTTC
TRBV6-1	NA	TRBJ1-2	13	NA	CASSVDSEYGYTF	TGTGCCAGCAGTGTAGACAGCGAATATGGCTACACCTTC
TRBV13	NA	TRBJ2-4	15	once	CASSFRRQGLNIQYF	TGTGCCAGCAGCTTTCGCAGACAGGGACTGAACATTCAGTACTTC
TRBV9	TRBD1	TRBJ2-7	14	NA	CASGIGQGAHEQYF	TGTGCCAGCGGGATTGGCCAGGGGGCCCACGAGCAGTACTTC
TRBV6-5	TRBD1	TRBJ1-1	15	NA	CASRATGMENTEAFF	TGTGCCAGCAGGGCGACAGGGATGGAGAACACTGAAGCTTTCTTT
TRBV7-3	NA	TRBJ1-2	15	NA	CASSQAAVTGYGYTF	TGTGCCAGCAGCCAAGCTGCCGTCACAGGCTATGGCTACACCTTC
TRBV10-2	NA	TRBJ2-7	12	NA	CASSQGTYEQYF	TGCGCCAGCAGCCAGGGGACTTACGAGCAGTACTTC
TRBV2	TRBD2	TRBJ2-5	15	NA	CASSDWEGLKETQYF	TGTGCCAGCAGTGACTGGGAGGGCCTAAAAGAGACCCAGTACTTC
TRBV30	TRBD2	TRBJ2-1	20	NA	CAWSVLGTSGSRRGGNEQFF	TGTGCCTGGAGTGTACTGGGGACTAGCGGGAGCCGAAGAGGAGGCAATGAGCAGTTCTTC
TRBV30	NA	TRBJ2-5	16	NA	CAWKGGPQGRRETQYF	TGTGCCTGGAAGGGAGGTCCTCAGGGCCGGAGGGAGACCCAGTACTTC
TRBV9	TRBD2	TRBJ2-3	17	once	CASSVTPTSGSKDTQYF	TGTGCCAGCAGCGTGACACCAACTAGCGGGAGTAAAGATACGCAGTATTTT
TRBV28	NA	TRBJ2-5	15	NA	CASSFGGRGKETQYF	TGTGCCAGCAGTTTTGGAGGCCGGGGAAAAGAGACCCAGTACTTC
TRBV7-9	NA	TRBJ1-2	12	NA	CASSLATHGYTF	TGTGCCAGCAGCTTAGCCACTCATGGCTACACCTTC
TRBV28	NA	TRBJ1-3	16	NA	CASSLPGVNSGNTIYF	TGTGCCAGCAGTTTACCAGGGGTTAACTCTGGAAACACCATATATTTT